Following are 4 T cell receptor beta chains from one sample sequenced in a study. TCRdb reprocessed the 5' RACE reads with MiXCR, giving one entry per CDR3 protein. The sample carries approximately 40,000 distinct CDR3 sequences, 30% recorded once. Sequencing was carried out using tumor-infiltrating memory CD4+ T cells sorted from the breast tumor. The subset denotes: memory CD4+ T cells, CD4+CD45RO+CD25-. These receptors all stem from a female donor with breast cancer.

The CDR3 DNA follows: TGTGCCACGCGGAGGGGGACCCCAGATACGCAGTATTTT. Amino acid sequence: CATRRGTPDTQYF. The chain couples TRBV12-3 or TRBV12-4 to TRBJ2-3; perhaps D is TRBD1 or TRBD2 (6 bases each). This CDR3 has 13 residues. Trimming shortened V by 10 bases and J by 4 bases, and 15 bases separated the two germline ends.

The chain is built from TRBV10-3 and TRBJ2-1, with a possible D match to TRBD1 (5 bases). V was cut by 5 bases and J by 15 bases, with 26 bases left in between. This CDR3 spans 15 amino acids. Germline V lookup: CDR1 ENHRY, CDR2 SYGVKD. CDR3 residues: CAISPAVGGDSFPFF. CDR3 nucleotides: TGTGCCATCAGTCCCGCAGTAGGTGGAGACAGCTTCCCGTTCTTC.

This clonotype was picked up many times. This chain links TRBV20-1 with TRBJ2-5; D may be TRBD2 (6 bases). This CDR3 contains 14 residues. The germline V gene has CDR1 DFQATT and CDR2 SNEGSKA (reference sequence). Trimming pared 5 bases from V and 0 bases from J, leaving 13 bases between. The CDR3 DNA reads TGCAGTGCTCTCCATCCGGGAGACCAAGAGACCCAGTACTTC. Its protein is CSALHPGDQETQYF.

This clonotype was detected only a few times. The chain recombines TRBV28 with TRBJ2-1; 12 bases match TRBD2. V lost 7 bases and J lost 7; bases outside the gene matches: 11. CDR3 size: 16 residues. Germline V gene lookup returns CDR1 MDHEN and CDR2 SYDVKM. In DNA, the CDR3 is TGTGCCAGCACCCTAAGGAGGCTAGCGGGAGGGAATGAGCAGTTCTTC. It yields the protein CASTLRRLAGGNEQFF.